This TCR beta chain was identified during a study of T cells in Graves' hyperthyroidism and ophthalmopathy. In the study overall: Peripheral blood was secured at the point of initial diagnosis, before any treatment.

Researchers amplified the TCR beta CDR3 regions from RNA transcripts. HTBI primers were the set used in a first-round RT-PCR of the TCR CDR3. TCRdb reanalysed the multiplex PCR reads using MiXCR and keeps one entry per CDR3 protein. Of roughly 400,000 distinct CDR3 sequences in the sample, 20% to 25% were seen once. The V and J ends lost 5 bases and 4 bases respectively, with 14 bases between them. CDR3 size: 13 residues. Germline loops: CDR1 SQVTM, CDR2 ANQGSEA. The chain combines TRBV29-1 with TRBJ1-1, with D possibly matching TRBD1 (5 bases). The receptor was derived from a man in his fifties with Graves' hyperthyroidism. Sequences were obtained from blood. CDR3 DNA sequence: TGCAGCGTTCCAGGGTTAATGGGCACTGAAGCTTTCTTT. It is translated as CSVPGLMGTEAFF.